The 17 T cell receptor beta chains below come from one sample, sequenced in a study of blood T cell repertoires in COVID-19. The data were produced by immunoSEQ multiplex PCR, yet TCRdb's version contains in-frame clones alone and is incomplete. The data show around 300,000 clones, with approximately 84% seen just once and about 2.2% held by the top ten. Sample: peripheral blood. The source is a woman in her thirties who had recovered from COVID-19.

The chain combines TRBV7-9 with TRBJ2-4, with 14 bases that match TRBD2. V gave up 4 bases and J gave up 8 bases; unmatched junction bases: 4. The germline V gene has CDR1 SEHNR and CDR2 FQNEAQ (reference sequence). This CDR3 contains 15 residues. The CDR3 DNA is TGTGCCAGCAGCTCGGGACTAGCGGGAGCGGACATTCAGTACTTC. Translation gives CASSSGLAGADIQYF.

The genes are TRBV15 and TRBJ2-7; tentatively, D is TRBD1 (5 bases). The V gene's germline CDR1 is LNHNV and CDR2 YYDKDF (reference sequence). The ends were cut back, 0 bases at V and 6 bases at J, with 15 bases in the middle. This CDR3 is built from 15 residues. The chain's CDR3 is CATSRDNRQPGEQYF. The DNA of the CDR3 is TGTGCCACCAGCAGAGATAACAGGCAGCCGGGCGAGCAGTACTTC.

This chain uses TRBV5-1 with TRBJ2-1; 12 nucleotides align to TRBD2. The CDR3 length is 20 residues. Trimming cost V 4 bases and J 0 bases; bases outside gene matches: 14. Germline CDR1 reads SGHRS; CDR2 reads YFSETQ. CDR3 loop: CASSTGGLAGTFSSYNEQFF. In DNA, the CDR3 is TGCGCCAGCAGCACCGGAGGACTAGCGGGGACCTTCAGCTCCTACAATGAGCAGTTCTTC.

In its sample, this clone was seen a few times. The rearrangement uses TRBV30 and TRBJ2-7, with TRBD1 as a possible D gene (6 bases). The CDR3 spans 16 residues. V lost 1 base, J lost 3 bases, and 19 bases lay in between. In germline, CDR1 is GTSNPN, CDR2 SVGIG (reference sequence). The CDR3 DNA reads TGTGCCTGGAGTGACTCTACAGGGTTTCGCCACTACGAGCAGTACTTC. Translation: CAWSDSTGFRHYEQYF.

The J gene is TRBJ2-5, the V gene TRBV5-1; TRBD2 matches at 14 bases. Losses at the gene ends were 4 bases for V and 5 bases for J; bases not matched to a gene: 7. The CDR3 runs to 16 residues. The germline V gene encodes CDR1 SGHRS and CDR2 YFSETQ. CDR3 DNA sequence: TGCGCCAGCAGCCGAGGACTAGCGGGGGGCGGGGAGACCCAGTACTTC. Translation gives CASSRGLAGGGETQYF.

CDR3 sequence (DNA): TGTGCCAGCAGTTTCCGCATCCGGGACTTTGGCGAAAAACTGTTTTTT. Protein sequence: CASSFRIRDFGEKLFF. The V and J genes are TRBV28 and TRBJ1-4, with D maybe TRBD1 (5 bases). Germline V lookup: CDR1 MDHEN, CDR2 SYDVKM. Trimming took 3 bases from V and 8 from J, leaving 19 bases between them. This CDR3 is built from 16 residues. The complete variable domain, with remaining parts taken from reference TRBV28 and TRBJ1-4, reads DVKVTQSSRYLVKRTGEKVFLECVQDMDHENMFWYRQDPGLGLRLIYFSYDVKMKEKGDIPEGYSVSREKKERFSLILESASTNQTSMYLCASSFRIRDFGEKLFFGSGTQLSVL.

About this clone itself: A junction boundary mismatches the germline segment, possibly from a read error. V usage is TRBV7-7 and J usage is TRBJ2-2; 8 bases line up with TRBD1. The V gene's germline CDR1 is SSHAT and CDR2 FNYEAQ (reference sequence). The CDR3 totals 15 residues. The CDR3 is CASSAAQGAPGELFF. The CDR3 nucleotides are TGTGCTAGCAGCGCTGCGCAGGGGGCACCCGGGGAGCTGTTTTTT. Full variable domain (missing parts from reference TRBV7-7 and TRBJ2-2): GAGVSQSPRYKVTKRGQDVTLRCDPISSHATLYWYQQALGQGPEFLTYFNYEAQPDKSGLPSDRFSAERPEGSISTLTIQRTEQRDSAMYRCASSAAQGAPGELFFGEGSRLTVL.

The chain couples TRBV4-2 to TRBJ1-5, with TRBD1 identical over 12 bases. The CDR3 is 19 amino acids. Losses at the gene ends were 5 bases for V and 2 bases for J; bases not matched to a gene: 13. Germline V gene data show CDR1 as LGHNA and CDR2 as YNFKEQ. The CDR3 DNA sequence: TGTGCCAGCAGCGGCCTAGCCGGGACAGGGGGCCAAGGCAATCAGCCCCAGCATTTT. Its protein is CASSGLAGTGGQGNQPQHF.

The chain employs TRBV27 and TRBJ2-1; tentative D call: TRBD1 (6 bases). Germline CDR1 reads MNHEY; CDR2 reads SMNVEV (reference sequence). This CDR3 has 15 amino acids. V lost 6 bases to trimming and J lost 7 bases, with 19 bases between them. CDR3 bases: TGTGCCAGCAGCCTCGTGTTACAGGGTGGGAATGAGCAGTTCTTC. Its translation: CASSLVLQGGNEQFF.

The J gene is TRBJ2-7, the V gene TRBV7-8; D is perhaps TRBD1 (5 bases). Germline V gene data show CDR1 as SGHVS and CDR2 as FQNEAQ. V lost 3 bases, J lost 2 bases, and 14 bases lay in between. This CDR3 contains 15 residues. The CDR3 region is CASSFYQGATYEQYF. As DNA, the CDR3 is TGTGCCAGCAGCTTTTACCAGGGTGCAACCTACGAGCAGTACTTC.

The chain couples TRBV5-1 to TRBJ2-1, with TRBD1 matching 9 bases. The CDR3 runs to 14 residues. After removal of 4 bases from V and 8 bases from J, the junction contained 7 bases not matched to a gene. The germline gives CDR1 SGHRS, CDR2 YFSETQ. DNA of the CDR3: TGCGCCAGCAGCGTACAGGGGGCGGGCGATGAGCAGTTCTTC. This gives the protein CASSVQGAGDEQFF.

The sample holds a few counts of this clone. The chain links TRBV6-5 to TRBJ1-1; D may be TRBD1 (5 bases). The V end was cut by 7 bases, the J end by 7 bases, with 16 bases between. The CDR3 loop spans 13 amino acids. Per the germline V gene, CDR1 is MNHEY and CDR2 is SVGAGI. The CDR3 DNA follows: TGTGCCAGCAACTACAGGTGGGGCGATGAAGCTTTCTTT. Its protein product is CASNYRWGDEAFF.

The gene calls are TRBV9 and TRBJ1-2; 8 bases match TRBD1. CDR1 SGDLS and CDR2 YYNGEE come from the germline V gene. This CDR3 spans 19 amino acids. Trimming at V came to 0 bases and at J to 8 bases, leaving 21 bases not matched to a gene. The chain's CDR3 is CASSVVSGGGQGSAPGYTF. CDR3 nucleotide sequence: TGTGCCAGCAGCGTAGTATCTGGTGGCGGACAGGGCTCGGCCCCAGGCTACACCTTC.

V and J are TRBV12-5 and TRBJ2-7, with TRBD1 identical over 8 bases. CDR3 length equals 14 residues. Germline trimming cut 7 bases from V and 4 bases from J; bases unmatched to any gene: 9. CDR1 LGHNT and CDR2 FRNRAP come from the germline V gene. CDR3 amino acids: CASASNGQGYEQYF. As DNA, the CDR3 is TGTGCTAGTGCCTCTAATGGACAGGGATACGAGCAGTACTTC.

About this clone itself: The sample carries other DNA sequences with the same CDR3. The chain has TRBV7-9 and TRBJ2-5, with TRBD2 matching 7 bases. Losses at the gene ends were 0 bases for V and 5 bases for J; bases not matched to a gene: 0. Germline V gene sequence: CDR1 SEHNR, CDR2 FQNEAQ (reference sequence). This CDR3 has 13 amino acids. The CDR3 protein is CASSLAGGETQYF. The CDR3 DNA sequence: TGTGCCAGCAGCTTAGCGGGGGGGGAGACCCAGTACTTC.

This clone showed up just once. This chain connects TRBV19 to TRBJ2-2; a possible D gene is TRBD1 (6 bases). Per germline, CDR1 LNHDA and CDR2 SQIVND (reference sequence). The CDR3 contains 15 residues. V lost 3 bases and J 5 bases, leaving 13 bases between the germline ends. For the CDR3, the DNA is TGTGCCAGTAGTATTGGGCAGGGGTGGACCGGGGAGCTGTTTTTT. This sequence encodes CASSIGQGWTGELFF.

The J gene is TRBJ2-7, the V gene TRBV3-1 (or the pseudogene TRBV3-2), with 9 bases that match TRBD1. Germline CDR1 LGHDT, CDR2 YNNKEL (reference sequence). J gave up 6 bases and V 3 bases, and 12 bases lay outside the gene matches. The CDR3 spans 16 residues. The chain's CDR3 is CASSQYWDRALCEQYF. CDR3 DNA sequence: TGTGCCAGCAGCCAGTATTGGGACAGGGCTCTTTGCGAGCAGTACTTC.